The source of this TCR beta chain is a study of cytomegalovirus exposure and HLA in healthy donors. About the research overall: Sequencing of about 179 million T cells in an earlier analysis found around 100 million unique TCR beta sequences.

Remarks on this clone: Its specificity is not known.

CDR1 LGHNA and CDR2 YSLEER come from the germline V gene. This CDR3 has 17 residues. V lost 1 base, J lost 4 bases, and 6 bases stayed unmatched. General study points: The only immune exposure information that was available was CMV serostatus. It was confirmed in vitro that a few of the CMV-associated chains were specific for CMV antigens.

The PCR used 60 Vbeta and 13 Jbeta primers. Some clones are missing from TCRdb's copy, which holds only in-frame ones; the method was immunoSEQ multiplex PCR. The sample lists 150,000 to 200,000 clones, 75% to 85% occurring once. V is TRBV4-3 and J is TRBJ2-1; 11 bases agree with TRBD2. The sample taken for sequencing was PBMCs. This TCR derives from a man aged 50-59 years in good health and CMV-seropositive. This CDR3 reads CASSQVLTSGSYNEQFF. The CDR3 nucleotides are TGCGCCAGCAGCCAAGTCCTCACTAGCGGGAGTTACAATGAGCAGTTCTTC.